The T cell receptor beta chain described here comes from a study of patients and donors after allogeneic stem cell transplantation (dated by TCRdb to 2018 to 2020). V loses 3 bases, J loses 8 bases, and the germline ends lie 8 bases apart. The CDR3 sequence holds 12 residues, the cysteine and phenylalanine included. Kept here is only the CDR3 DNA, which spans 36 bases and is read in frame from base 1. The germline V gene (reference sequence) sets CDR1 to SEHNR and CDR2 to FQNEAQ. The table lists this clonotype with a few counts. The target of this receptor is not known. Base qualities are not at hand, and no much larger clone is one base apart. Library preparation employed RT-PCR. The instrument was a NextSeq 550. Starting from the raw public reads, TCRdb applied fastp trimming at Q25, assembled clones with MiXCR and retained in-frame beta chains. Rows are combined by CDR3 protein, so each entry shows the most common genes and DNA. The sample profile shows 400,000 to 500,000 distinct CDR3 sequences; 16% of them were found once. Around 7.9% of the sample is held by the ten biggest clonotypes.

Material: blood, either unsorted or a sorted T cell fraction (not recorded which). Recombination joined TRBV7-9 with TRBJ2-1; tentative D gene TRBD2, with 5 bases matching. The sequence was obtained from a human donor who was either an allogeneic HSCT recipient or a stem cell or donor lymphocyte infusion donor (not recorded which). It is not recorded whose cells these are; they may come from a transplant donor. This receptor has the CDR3 CASSLPGDEQFF. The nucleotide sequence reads TGTGCCAGCAGCTTGCCCGGGGATGAGCAGTTCTTC.